This TCR beta chain comes out of a study of blood T cells in healthy people across ages. A second PCR, run for roughly 7 to 12 cycles, used a sample-barcoded 5' primer plus a J-beta primer mix. Each single sample gave us at least 2.5 million CDR3-containing paired-end reads. TCRdb recomputed calls from the 5' RACE reads with MiXCR, one row per CDR3 protein. This table holds around 650,000 distinct CDR3 sequences, 40% to 45% found once. Every donor provided roughly 9.1 milliliters of peripheral blood. Extractions gave at least 5.5 micrograms of total RNA per sample. The ends lost 6 bases at V and 5 bases at J; junction bases unmatched: 19. Germline V gives CDR1 DFQATT, CDR2 SNEGSKA (reference sequence). The CDR3 sequence is 17 residues long. This clonotype was seen only once.

Sequencing input: blood. The chain joins TRBV20-1 to TRBJ2-5, with 9 bases aligning to TRBD2. The clonotype comes from an elderly man in good health. CDR3 protein: CSARSTEASGIVETQYF. The CDR3 DNA follows: TGCAGTGCCCGATCCACGGAGGCTAGCGGGATAGTGGAGACCCAGTACTTC.